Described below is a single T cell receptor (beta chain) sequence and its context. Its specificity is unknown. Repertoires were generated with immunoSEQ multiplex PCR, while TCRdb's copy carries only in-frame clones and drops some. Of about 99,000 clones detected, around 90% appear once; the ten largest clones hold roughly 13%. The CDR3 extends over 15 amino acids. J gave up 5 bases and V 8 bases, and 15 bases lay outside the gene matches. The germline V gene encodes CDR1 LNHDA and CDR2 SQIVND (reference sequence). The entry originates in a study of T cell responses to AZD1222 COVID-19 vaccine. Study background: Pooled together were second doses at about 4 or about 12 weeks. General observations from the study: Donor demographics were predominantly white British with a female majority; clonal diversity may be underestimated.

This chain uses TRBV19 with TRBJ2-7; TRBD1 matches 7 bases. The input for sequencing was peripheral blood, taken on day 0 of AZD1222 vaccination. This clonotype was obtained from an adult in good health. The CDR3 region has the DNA TGTGCCAGTTCCCGCGAAACCAGGGGGTTTGACGAGCAGTACTTC. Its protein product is CASSRETRGFDEQYF.